The sequence of this T cell receptor beta chain was determined in a study of T-cell memory formation after mild COVID-19. Study-level findings and limits: Mainly in CM and EM were contracting CD4+ clones; CD8+ were in EMRA. Several responding clones turned up in pre-infection memory, indicating that cross-reactive memory may have taken part.

This clonotype was detected only a few times. What it recognizes is unknown. Germline loops: CDR1 SEHNR, CDR2 FQNEAQ (reference sequence). The CDR3 length is 15 residues. The V gene lost 6 bases and the J gene lost 0 bases, with 13 bases spanning the gap. Using its own MiXCR run on the 5' RACE reads, TCRdb lists one record per CDR3 protein. The sample has approximately 180,000 distinct CDR3 sequences, 16% seen once; the top ten hold around 2%. The rearrangement joins TRBV7-9 to TRBJ2-3; D is undetermined. The sample was PBMCs or a T cell subset sorted from them (not recorded which). The sequence was obtained from an adult woman who had mild COVID-19 (a few samples of this study predate the infection). Cell type and time point are not known. The DNA of the CDR3 is TGTGCCAGCAGTACTTGGGTCACTAGCACAGATACGCAGTATTTT. Translated, it gives CASSTWVTSTDTQYF.